This T cell receptor (beta chain) was identified during a study of CD8 T cells in Susac syndrome (dated by TCRdb to about 2019). Regarding the study in general: Repertoire sequencing was used to test whether CD8+ T cell activation and differentiation in Susac syndrome was antigen driven.

In the case of this clonotype: Its binding antigen is unknown. No qualities accompany the bases; no much larger clone lies one base away.

High-throughput TCR beta sequencing profiled peripheral blood CD8+ and CD4+ T cells from healthy donors, Susac syndrome patients and multiple sclerosis patients. Healthy donors were included as age- and sex-matched controls. Bulk CD8+ and CD4+ T cells were purified by magnetic negative isolation, while CD8+ TEMRA cells were enriched using FACS. Blood was drawn into EDTA tubes, processed within 24 hours, and PBMCs were isolated by density gradient centrifugation. PBMCs intended for TCR sequencing were cryopreserved in liquid nitrogen and were subsequently thawed in a 37 degrees C water bath. The sorted or isolated CD4+, CD8+ and CD8+ TEMRA cells reached a purity of at least 90%. The investigation overall reported the following: The TCR sequencing and HLA analysis was acknowledged to have included a relatively small number of individuals.

The junction carries 16 bases between V and J, which are trimmed by 7 bases and 0 bases respectively. CDR3 length: 14 amino acids, cysteine to phenylalanine. Only CDR3 DNA is held: 42 bases, read in frame from base 1. The germline V gene (reference sequence) sets CDR1 to DFQATT and CDR2 to SNEGSKA. RNA was extracted using the RNeasy kit, and roughly 0.45 to 1 microgram was reverse transcribed with random hexamers. The immunoSEQ multiplex PCR assay, covering 54 Vbeta and 13 Jbeta segments, was used to amplify TCR beta CDR3 regions. PCR amplification bias was corrected using a synthetic template baseline for primer optimization and computational correction. On the authors' methods: Reads were annotated to V, D and J genes per IMGT and analyzed with immunoSEQ Analyzer, keeping only productive sequences. Clonality was computed as one minus Shannon entropy normalized by log2 of the number of productive unique sequences. For each patient and control, public and private clones were evaluated within the 100 most prevalent clones. Clones were defined as Susac-specific when absent from the healthy and MS cohorts, from about 970 published viral clones and from other ImmuneACCESS disease sequences. TCRdb reanalyzed the raw reads on its own, using fastp at Q25 for trimming and MiXCR for clone calling, and kept in-frame beta chains. Merged by CDR3 protein, the rows form single entries marked with the most common genes and DNA. The V and J calls reflect TCRdb's pipeline rather than the authors' work. The sample yields some 180,000 distinct CDR3 sequences; about 95% were counted once. Together, the top ten hold about 0.1% of the sample.

Sequencing used CD4+ T cells from PBMCs. The source of this sequence is a human donor in good health. The chain couples TRBV20-1 to TRBJ2-7; the D gene is possibly TRBD1, with 6 bases matching. The DNA sequence follows: TGCAGTGTCAGCGCTAAGGGGGTCTCCTACGAGCAGTACTTC. It codes for CSVSAKGVSYEQYF.